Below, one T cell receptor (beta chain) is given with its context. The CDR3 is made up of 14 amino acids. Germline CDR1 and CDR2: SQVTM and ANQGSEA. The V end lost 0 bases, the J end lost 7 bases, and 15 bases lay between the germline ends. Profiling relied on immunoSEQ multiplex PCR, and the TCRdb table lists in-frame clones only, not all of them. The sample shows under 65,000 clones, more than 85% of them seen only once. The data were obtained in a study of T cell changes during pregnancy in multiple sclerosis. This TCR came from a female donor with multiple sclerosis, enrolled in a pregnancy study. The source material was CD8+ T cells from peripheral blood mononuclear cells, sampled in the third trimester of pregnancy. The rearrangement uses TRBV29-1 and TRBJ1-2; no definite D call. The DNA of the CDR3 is TGCAGCGTTGAAGATCGGCAGGTAGCGTTTGGCTACACCTTC. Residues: CSVEDRQVAFGYTF.